One T cell receptor beta chain is described in this entry. This sample stems from a study of CD8+ T cells in alopecia areata. This CDR3 has 19 amino acids. The ends were cut back, 10 bases at V and 4 bases at J, with 32 bases in the middle. Per the germline V gene, CDR1 is SNHLY and CDR2 is FYNNEI. Treatment specified: oral pan-JAK inhibitor, 5-10 mg twice daily. Investigators isolated RNA and reverse transcribed it into cDNA to act as the sequencing template. Clones were sequenced by immunoSEQ multiplex PCR, and TCRdb holds only the in-frame ones, with some missing. The table has tens of thousands of clones, 29% seen once.

J is TRBJ1-5 and V is TRBV2; D may be TRBD1 (6 bases). This TCR derives from a human donor with alopecia areata. The source material was CD8+ T cells sorted from blood, sampled at week 4, from a patient treated with tofacitinib. In nucleotides, the CDR3 is TGTGCCAACCACCCACGGAGAGGGACATTCCACTCCCCTAATCAGCCCCAGCATTTT. It translates to CANHPRRGTFHSPNQPQHF.